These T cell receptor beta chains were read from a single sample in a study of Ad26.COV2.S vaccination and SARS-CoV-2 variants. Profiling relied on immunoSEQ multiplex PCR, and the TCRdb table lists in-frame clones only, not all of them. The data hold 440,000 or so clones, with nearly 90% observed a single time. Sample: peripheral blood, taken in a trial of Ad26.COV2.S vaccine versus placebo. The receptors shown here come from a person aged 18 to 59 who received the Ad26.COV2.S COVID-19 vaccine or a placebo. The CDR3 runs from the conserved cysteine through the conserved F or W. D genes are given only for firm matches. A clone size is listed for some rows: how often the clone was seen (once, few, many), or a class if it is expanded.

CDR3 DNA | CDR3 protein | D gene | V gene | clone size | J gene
TGTGCCAGCAGACAGGGAGTGTCCTATAATTCACCCCTCCACTTT | CASRQGVSYNSPLHF | . | TRBV25-1 | . | TRBJ1-6
TGTGCCAGCAGTTTTCAGGGTAACTATGGCTACACCTTC | CASSFQGNYGYTF | . | TRBV28 | . | TRBJ1-2
TGTGCCTGGAGTGAGACAGGGGGCCGAGAGACCCAGTACTTC | CAWSETGGRETQYF | TRBD1 | TRBV30 | . | TRBJ2-5
TGTGCCTGGAGTATCGAGCCTGAAGCTTTCTTT | CAWSIEPEAFF | . | TRBV30 | . | TRBJ1-1
TGTGCCAGTAGCAAAATCCCCACGCTATCTCCGGGGACCTTC | CASSKIPTLSPGTF | . | TRBV19 | once | TRBJ1-2
TGTGCCAGCGTCTCTGTCAGGGGAGGTACCGGGGAGCTGTTTTTT | CASVSVRGGTGELFF | . | TRBV6-6 | . | TRBJ2-2
TGTGCCAGCTCACCTCTAAGGATCCAGCGGGGAGAGAAGCAAGAGACCCAGTACTTC | CASSPLRIQRGEKQETQYF | TRBD2 | TRBV18 | . | TRBJ2-5
TGTGCCAGCACCCTAAAACCAGGGGGCGCGGCTGAAGCTTTCTTT | CASTLKPGGAAEAFF | TRBD1 | TRBV27 | . | TRBJ1-1
TGTGCCAGCAGCCGACTAGCGGGGGAGCAGTACTTC | CASSRLAGEQYF | TRBD2 | TRBV6-5 | . | TRBJ2-7
TGTGCCAGCAGTTTACCCCAGACTAGACACCTCCGAGAGACCCAGTACTTC | CASSLPQTRHLRETQYF | . | TRBV28 | . | TRBJ2-5
TGTGCCAGCTCACCTCACTTGGACAGGGGTACCGGGTCGGGGGAGCAGTACTTC | CASSPHLDRGTGSGEQYF | TRBD1 | TRBV18 | . | TRBJ2-7
TGTGCCAGCAGCAAACCGACAGGGTTGTACGAGCAGTACTTC | CASSKPTGLYEQYF | . | TRBV21-1 | . | TRBJ2-7
TGCGCCAGCAGCTTTGGGGGGCCACGCACAGATACGCAGTATTTT | CASSFGGPRTDTQYF | . | TRBV5-1 | . | TRBJ2-3
TGCGCCAGCAGCCAATCACCAACGGGACTGGCTAAGGGCTCCTACAATGAGCAGTTCTTC | CASSQSPTGLAKGSYNEQFF | . | TRBV4-3 | . | TRBJ2-1
TGTGCCAGCGGGTATGGGGGGGATTTAGGCTACACCTTC | CASGYGGDLGYTF | . | TRBV9 | . | TRBJ1-2
TGTGCCAGCAGCTTATTCCGATACGAGCAGTACTTC | CASSLFRYEQYF | . | TRBV7-2 | . | TRBJ2-7
TGTGCCAGCAGTTCACCGGGATTTCCTGAGCCCCAGCATTTT | CASSSPGFPEPQHF | . | TRBV28 | . | TRBJ1-5
TGTGCCAGTAGTGTTCCGTACAGCCCCGGGTTACCTTTCTTT | CASSVPYSPGLPFF | . | TRBV19 | . | TRBJ1-1
TGTGCCAGCAGCCAAGATTCGTGGAAAGTTAACTATGGCTACACCTTC | CASSQDSWKVNYGYTF | . | TRBV4-2 | . | TRBJ1-2
TGCGCCAGCAGCTTCGGGGCGGGGAATCAGCCCCAGCATTTT | CASSFGAGNQPQHF | . | TRBV5-1 | . | TRBJ1-5
TGTGCCAGCAGTGAGATTATTTCCAGATTCAATCAGCCCCAGCATTTT | CASSEIISRFNQPQHF | . | TRBV2 | . | TRBJ1-5
TGTGCCTGGAGTACTCGACAGGGGCCTCAGCCCCAGCATTTT | CAWSTRQGPQPQHF | TRBD1 | TRBV30 | many | TRBJ1-5
TGTGCCAGCAGTTACTCGACATGGGGCGACTATGGCTACACCTTC | CASSYSTWGDYGYTF | . | TRBV6-5 | . | TRBJ1-2
TGTGCCAGTACCCGGACAGGGGCCAATTCACCCCTCCACTTT | CASTRTGANSPLHF | TRBD1 | TRBV19 | once | TRBJ1-6
TGTGCCATCAGTGACCCACAGGGTGAATCACCCCTCCACTTT | CAISDPQGESPLHF | . | TRBV10-3 | once | TRBJ1-6
TGTGCCAGCAGCCCCCCTACGGTGGGTTCGAACACCGGGGAGCTGTTTTTT | CASSPPTVGSNTGELFF | . | TRBV11-3 | . | TRBJ2-2
TGTGCCAGCTCACCAGGGACCGGCTACGAGCAGTACTTC | CASSPGTGYEQYF | . | TRBV18 | . | TRBJ2-7
TGTGCCTGGAGTGTCGGTTCCCTGGGGGGCTACACCTTC | CAWSVGSLGGYTF | . | TRBV30 | few | TRBJ1-2
TGTGCCAGCAGCTTGCACGCGGCTAGCGGGGGGTACAATGAGCAGTTCTTC | CASSLHAASGGYNEQFF | TRBD2 | TRBV5-5 | . | TRBJ2-1
TGTGCCAGCAGCTTGGCGGGCAGATTCTTCTACGAGCAGTACTTC | CASSLAGRFFYEQYF | . | TRBV5-8 | . | TRBJ2-7
TGTGCCAGTAGAAAAGGACTAGCCGTGAACACCGGGGAGCTGTTTTTT | CASRKGLAVNTGELFF | TRBD2 | TRBV19 | . | TRBJ2-2
TGCGCCAGTCAGACTAGCGGGAGGAGGTACAATGAGCAGTTCTTC | CASQTSGRRYNEQFF | TRBD2 | TRBV10-2 | . | TRBJ2-1
TGTGCCAGCAGCTTAGGAGAAAGGGGAACCTATGGCTACACCTTC | CASSLGERGTYGYTF | . | TRBV7-2 | . | TRBJ1-2
TGCGCCAGCGGAAAAACCGGGGACAGGGCTTCACCCCTCCACTTT | CASGKTGDRASPLHF | TRBD1 | TRBV5-1 | . | TRBJ1-6
TGCGCCAGCAGCCAACGCCCGGGGGATCGGGCCGGGGAGCTGTTTTTT | CASSQRPGDRAGELFF | . | TRBV4-1 | . | TRBJ2-2
TGTGCTAGCAGCTTAGAAGCCGCAGCCGGGGAGCTGTTTTTT | CASSLEAAAGELFF | . | TRBV7-7 | . | TRBJ2-2
TGTGCCAGTAGTATTGGGCGGCAATCCTACGAGCAGTACTTC | CASSIGRQSYEQYF | . | TRBV19 | . | TRBJ2-7
TGCAGTGCTAGTCGACAGGGGGGAAAAGAGACCCAGTACTTC | CSASRQGGKETQYF | TRBD1 | TRBV20-1 | . | TRBJ2-5
TGTGCCAGCAGCCCCGTCCCCTGGGCTAGCGGGGTCCACGAGCAGTACTTC | CASSPVPWASGVHEQYF | TRBD2 | TRBV5-6 | . | TRBJ2-7
TGTGCCAGCAGCCCACAGCCCAGCCTTAGCTCTGGAAACACCATATATTTT | CASSPQPSLSSGNTIYF | . | TRBV5-4 | . | TRBJ1-3
TGTGCCAGTAGTATGCCCAGACTAGCGGGAGTCCCCGGGGAGCTGTTTTTT | CASSMPRLAGVPGELFF | TRBD2 | TRBV19 | . | TRBJ2-2
TGCGCCAGCAGCGGGGAGAAGTTGGACTATGGCTACACCTTC | CASSGEKLDYGYTF | . | TRBV5-1 | . | TRBJ1-2